This T cell receptor beta chain was found in a study of CD8 T cells in ankylosing spondylitis. Findings and caveats of the study: One TCR beta motif, made up of roughly 8 highly homologous variants, appeared characteristic of ankylosing spondylitis blood.

MiXCR, run by TCRdb on the 5' RACE reads, gives a single entry per CDR3 protein. The sample lists under 450,000 distinct CDR3 sequences, over 15% occurring once. This clonotype appeared a few times. Its antigen is unknown. The clonotype was recovered from a male donor with ankylosing spondylitis. Material: blood, either unsorted or a sorted T cell fraction (not recorded which).

Written as DNA, the CDR3 is TGCGCCAGCAGCCAAGTGACTAGCTACACCGGGGAGCTGTTTTTT. This sequence encodes CASSQVTSYTGELFF. This chain links TRBV4-1 with TRBJ2-2, with 7 bases that match TRBD2. The germline CDR1 and CDR2 sequences are MGHRA and YSYEKL. The CDR3 runs to 15 residues. V was clipped by 1 base and J by 3 bases; unmatched bases: 2.